The 3 T cell receptor beta chains reported below all come from one sample, sequenced in a study of molecular identifiers for immune sequencing clone quantification. Via MiXCR, TCRdb re-called the PCR reads, giving one row per CDR3 protein. The sample shows 100,000 or so distinct CDR3 sequences, about 35% of them seen only once. Sequencing was carried out using naive CD8+ T cells from blood, with Jurkat cell RNA spiked in. Specified subset: FACS-sorted CD8+CD4-CCR7+CD45RA+ naive T cells. The receptors were gathered from a human donor in good health. Some libraries in this study had Jurkat cell RNA spiked in.

V and J are TRBV29-1 and TRBJ2-1; 8 positions agree with TRBD1. The V gene end was trimmed by 8 bases and the J gene end by 7 bases; junction bases not matched to a gene: 13. CDR1 is SQVTM and CDR2 is ANQGSEA in the germline V gene. The CDR3 has 14 amino acids. CDR3 DNA sequence: TGCAGCCTTTTCGGGCAGGGGGCTTGGAATGAGCAGTTCTTC. It encodes CSLFGQGAWNEQFF.

This clonotype was counted only a few times. The gene calls are TRBV4-2 and TRBJ2-6; 10 bases align to TRBD1. Trimming removed 4 bases from V and 0 bases from J; junction bases left unmatched: 9. This CDR3 has 19 residues. Germline V gene data show CDR1 as LGHNA and CDR2 as YNFKEQ. CDR3 region: CASSPGWTGGLSGANVLTF. CDR3 nucleotide sequence: TGTGCCAGCAGCCCTGGATGGACAGGGGGTCTCTCTGGGGCCAACGTCCTGACTTTC.

V usage is TRBV5-1 and J usage is TRBJ2-5; D gene ambiguous. The CDR3 has 16 amino acids. CDR1 and CDR2 (germline): SGHRS, YFSETQ. V was clipped by 0 bases and J by 4 bases, with 16 bases between them. DNA for the CDR3: TGCGCCAGCAGCTTGGCCTATCCTAACAAGCTAGAGACCCAGTACTTC. Encoded protein: CASSLAYPNKLETQYF.